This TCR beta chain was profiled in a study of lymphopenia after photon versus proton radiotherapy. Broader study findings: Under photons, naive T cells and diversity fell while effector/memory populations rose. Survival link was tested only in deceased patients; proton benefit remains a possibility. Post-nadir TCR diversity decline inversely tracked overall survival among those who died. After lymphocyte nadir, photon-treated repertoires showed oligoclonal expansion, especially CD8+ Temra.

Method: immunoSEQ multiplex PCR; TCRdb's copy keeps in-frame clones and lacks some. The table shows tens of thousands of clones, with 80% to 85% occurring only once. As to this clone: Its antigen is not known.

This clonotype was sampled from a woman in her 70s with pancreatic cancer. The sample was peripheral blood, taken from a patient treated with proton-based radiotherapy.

The CDR3 spells CASSLDEQGVISGELFF. CDR3 sequence (DNA): TGTGCCAGCAGTTTAGATGAGCAGGGAGTTATTTCCGGGGAGCTGTTTTTT. The chain is built from TRBV28 and TRBJ2-2; D possibly matches TRBD1 or TRBD2 (5 bases each). Looked up from germline, CDR1 is MDHEN and CDR2 is SYDVKM. V lost 2 bases and J 6 bases, leaving 19 bases between the germline ends. The CDR3 sequence is 17 residues long.